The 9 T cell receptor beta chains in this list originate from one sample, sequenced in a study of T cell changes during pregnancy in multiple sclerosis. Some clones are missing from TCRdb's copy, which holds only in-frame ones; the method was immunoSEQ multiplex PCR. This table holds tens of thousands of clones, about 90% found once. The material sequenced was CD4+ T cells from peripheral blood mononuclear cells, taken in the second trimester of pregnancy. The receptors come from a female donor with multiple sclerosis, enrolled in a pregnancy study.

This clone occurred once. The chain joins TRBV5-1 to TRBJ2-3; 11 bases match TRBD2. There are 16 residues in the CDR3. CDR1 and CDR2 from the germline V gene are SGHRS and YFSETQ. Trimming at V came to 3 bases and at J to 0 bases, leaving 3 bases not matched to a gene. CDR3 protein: CASSSPSGRSTDTQYF. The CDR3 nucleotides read TGCGCCAGCAGCTCACCTAGCGGGAGGAGCACAGATACGCAGTATTTT.

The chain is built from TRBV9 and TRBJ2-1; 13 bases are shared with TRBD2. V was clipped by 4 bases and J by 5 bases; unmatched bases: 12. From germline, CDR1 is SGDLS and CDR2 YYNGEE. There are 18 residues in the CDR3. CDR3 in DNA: TGTGCCAGCAGCACCGGGACTAGCGGGATTATGGTGGACAATGAGCAGTTCTTC. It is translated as CASSTGTSGIMVDNEQFF.

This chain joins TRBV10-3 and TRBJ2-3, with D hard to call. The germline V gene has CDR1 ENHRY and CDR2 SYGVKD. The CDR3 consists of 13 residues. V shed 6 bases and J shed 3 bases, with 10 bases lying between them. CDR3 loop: CAIRSVQTDTQYF. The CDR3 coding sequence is TGTGCCATCAGGAGCGTTCAAACAGATACGCAGTATTTT.

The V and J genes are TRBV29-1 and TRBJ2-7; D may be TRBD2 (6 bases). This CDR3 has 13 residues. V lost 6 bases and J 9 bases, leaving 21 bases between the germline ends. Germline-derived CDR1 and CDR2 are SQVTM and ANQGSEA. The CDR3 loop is CSVTRTDTTMQYF. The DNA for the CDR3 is TGCAGCGTGACTAGGACTGATACTACGATGCAGTACTTC.

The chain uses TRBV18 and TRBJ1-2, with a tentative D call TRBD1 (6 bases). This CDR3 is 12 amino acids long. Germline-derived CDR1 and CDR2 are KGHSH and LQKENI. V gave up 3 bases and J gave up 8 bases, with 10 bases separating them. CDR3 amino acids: CASSPTGEGYTF. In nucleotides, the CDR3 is TGTGCCAGCTCACCGACAGGAGAGGGCTACACCTTC.

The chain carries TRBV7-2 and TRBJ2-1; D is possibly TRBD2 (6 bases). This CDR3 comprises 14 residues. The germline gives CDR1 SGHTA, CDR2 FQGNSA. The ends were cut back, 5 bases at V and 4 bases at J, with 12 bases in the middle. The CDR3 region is CASSRPGLYNEQFF. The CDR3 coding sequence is TGTGCCAGCAGCAGACCGGGACTTTACAATGAGCAGTTCTTC.

For the CDR3, the DNA is TGTGCCAGCAGCGCACGGACAGGGGGGACTTCACCCCTCCACTTT. Its translation is CASSARTGGTSPLHF. This sequence joins TRBV9 and TRBJ1-6; 10 positions agree with TRBD1. CDR1 is SGDLS and CDR2 is YYNGEE in the germline V gene. J gave up 9 bases and V 3 bases, and 6 bases lay outside the gene matches. This CDR3 has 15 residues.

The CDR3 region is CASSLELAGGFGEQFF. The CDR3 DNA is TGCGCCAGCAGCTTGGAGCTAGCGGGAGGCTTTGGGGAGCAGTTCTTC. V and J are TRBV5-1 and TRBJ2-1; 11 nucleotides agree with TRBD2. V gave up 0 bases and J gave up 10 bases; unmatched junction bases: 9. The CDR3 runs to 16 residues. Germline CDR1 SGHRS, CDR2 YFSETQ. The full variable domain, completed using reference TRBV5-1 and TRBJ2-1, is KAGVTQTPRYLIKTRGQQVTLSCSPISGHRSVSWYQQTPGQGLQFLFEYFSETQRNKGNFPGRFSGRQFSNSRSEMNVSTLELGDSALYLCASSLELAGGFGEQFFGPGTRLTVL.

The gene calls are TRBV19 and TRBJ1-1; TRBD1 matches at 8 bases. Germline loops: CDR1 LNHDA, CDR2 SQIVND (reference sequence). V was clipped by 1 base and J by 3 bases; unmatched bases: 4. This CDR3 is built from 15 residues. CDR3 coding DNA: TGTGCCAGTAGTATAGCAGGGGGCCGGGACACTGAAGCTTTCTTT. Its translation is CASSIAGGRDTEAFF.